This T cell receptor beta chain was documented in a study of spatial heterogeneity in lung cancer. Across the whole study: The donors comprised around 72 untreated early-stage non-small cell lung cancer patients.

This clonotype is labeled medium-sized (0.01 to 0.1%). This beta chain appears as a stray read in a library generated for alpha chains; its size is not informative. Between the trimmed V and J ends, which lost 5 bases and 1 base, there was a span of 17 bases. The length of the CDR3 is 16 residues. The germline V gene has CDR1 MDHEN and CDR2 SYDVKM. Described time point: blood taken at disease recurrence. Frozen PBMC, nontumor lung or tumor provided whole RNA, which was sequenced unsorted. Each CDR3 protein is one row after TCRdb ran MiXCR on the 5' RACE reads. The sample lists about 10,000 distinct CDR3 sequences, around 4.2% occurring once.

The sequence came from a female donor with early-stage non-small cell lung cancer. The sequencing used PBMCs, collected at recurrence. The V and J genes are TRBV28 and TRBJ2-5, with D uncertain. CDR3 loop: CASSSYGGPPQETQYF. DNA of the CDR3: TGTGCCAGCAGTAGTTACGGTGGGCCCCCCCAAGAGACCCAGTACTTC.